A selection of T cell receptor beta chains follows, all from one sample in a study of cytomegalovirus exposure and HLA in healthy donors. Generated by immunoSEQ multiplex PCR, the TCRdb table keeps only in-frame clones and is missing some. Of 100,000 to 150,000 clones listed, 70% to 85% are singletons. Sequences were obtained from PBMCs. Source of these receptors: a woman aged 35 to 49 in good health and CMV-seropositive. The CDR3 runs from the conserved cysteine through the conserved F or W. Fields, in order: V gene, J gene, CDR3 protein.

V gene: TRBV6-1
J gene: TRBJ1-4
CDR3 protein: CASSEGQGETNEKLFF

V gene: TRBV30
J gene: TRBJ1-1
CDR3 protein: CAGTPGAETEAFF

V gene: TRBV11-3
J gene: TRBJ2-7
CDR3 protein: CASSPGGTAYEQYF

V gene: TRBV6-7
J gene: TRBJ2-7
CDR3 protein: CASSPLRVSYEQYF

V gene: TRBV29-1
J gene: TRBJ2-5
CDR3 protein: CSVTAQGKQYF

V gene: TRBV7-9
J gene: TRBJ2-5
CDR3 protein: CASSLGYAEGRETQYF

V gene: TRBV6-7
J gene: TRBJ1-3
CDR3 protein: CASIEGGTGNTIYF

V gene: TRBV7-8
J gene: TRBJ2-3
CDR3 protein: CASSLASLLAGGDTQYF

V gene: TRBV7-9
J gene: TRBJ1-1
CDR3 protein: CASSRWTTGWDTEAFF

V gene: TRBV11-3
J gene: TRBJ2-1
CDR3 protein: CASSSGTPPYNEQFF

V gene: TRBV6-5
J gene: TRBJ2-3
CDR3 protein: CASSYGQGGDTQYF

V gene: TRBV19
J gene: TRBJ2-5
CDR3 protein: CASSSTSALFQETQYF

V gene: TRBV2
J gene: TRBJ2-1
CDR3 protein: CASSEGLAGGDEQFF

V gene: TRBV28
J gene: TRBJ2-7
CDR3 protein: CASSPPWGGRAYEQYF

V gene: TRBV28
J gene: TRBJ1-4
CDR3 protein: CASSPGGAGEKLFF

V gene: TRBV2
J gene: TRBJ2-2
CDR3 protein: CASSGSGKGELFF

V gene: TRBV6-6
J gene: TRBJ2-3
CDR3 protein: CASRAGEVTDTQYF

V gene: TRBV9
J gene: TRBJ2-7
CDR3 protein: CASSAGERELPYEQYF

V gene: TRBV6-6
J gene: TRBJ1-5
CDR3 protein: CASKGGDQPQHF

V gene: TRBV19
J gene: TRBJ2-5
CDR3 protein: CATSQGTETQYF

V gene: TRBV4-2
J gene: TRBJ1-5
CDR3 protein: CASSQMTGGTNSNQPQHF

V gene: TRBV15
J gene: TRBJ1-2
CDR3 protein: CATSRRGSFSGGYTF

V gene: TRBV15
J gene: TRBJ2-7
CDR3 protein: CATSRVAGRAYEQYF

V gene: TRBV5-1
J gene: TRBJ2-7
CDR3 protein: CASRSGTRLYEQYF

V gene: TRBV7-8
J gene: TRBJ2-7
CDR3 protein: CATQPGGGSSYEQYF

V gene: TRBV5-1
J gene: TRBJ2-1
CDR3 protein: CASSLGLAGRNEQFF

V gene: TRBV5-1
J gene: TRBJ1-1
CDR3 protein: CASSLAQGVNTEAFF

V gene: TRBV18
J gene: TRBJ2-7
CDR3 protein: CASSRQRTDYEQYF

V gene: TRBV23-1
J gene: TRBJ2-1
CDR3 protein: CASSPWDTLYNEQFF

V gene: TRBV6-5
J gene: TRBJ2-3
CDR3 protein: CASRDTLLPDTQYF

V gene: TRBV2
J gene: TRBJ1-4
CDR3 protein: CASSYRGTTNEKLFF

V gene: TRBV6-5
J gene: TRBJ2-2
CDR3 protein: CASSYDRGSTGELFF

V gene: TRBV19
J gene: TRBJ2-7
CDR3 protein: CASRLGTESSYEQYF

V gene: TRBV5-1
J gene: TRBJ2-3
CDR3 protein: CASSLSWLSPQYF

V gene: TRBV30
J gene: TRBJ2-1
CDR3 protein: CAWSGPGRAYNEQFF

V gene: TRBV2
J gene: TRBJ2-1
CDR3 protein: CASSGSGSSYNEQFF

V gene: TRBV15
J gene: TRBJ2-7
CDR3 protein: CATSRHRAEQYF

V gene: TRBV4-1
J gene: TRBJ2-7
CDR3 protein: CASSRGAEQYF

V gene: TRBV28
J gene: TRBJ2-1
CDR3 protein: CASSPTSGRAGHNEQFF

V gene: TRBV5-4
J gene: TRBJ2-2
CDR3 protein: CASSLGQGANTGELFF

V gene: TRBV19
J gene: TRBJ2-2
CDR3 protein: CASSPRGTLNTGELFF

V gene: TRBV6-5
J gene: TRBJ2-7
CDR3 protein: CASSYSSGSSYEQYF